This is a list of T cell receptor beta chains from one sample in a study of cytomegalovirus exposure and HLA in healthy donors. Sequencing was performed with immunoSEQ multiplex PCR; in TCRdb, only in-frame clones are kept and a portion is missing. Here the sample spans fewer than 200,000 clones, 70% to 80% being singletons. The material sequenced was PBMCs. The receptors were gathered from a middle-aged man in good health and CMV-seronegative. The CDR3 runs from the conserved cysteine through the conserved F or W. The order of the fields is clone size, D gene, V gene, J gene, CDR3 DNA, CDR3 protein. D genes are given only for firm matches. Only part of the rows carry a size: once, few, many, or a class if the clone is expanded.

.,TRBD1,TRBV5-4,TRBJ2-7,TGTGCTCCATGCCGGGACAGGGGGTCCTACGAGCAGTACTTC,CAPCRDRGSYEQYF
.,TRBD2,TRBV13,TRBJ2-1,TGTGCCAGCAGCTTTCAGGTCGGGACTAGCGGGGGGTACAATGAGCAGTTCTTC,CASSFQVGTSGGYNEQFF
.,TRBD1,TRBV6-1,TRBJ1-5,TGTGCCAGCAGTGTCGGACAGGGATGGGGGGAGCCCCAGCATTTT,CASSVGQGWGEPQHF
.,.,TRBV4-3,TRBJ2-2,TGCGCCAGCAGCTCGGTGATTAACACCGGGGAGCTGTTTTTT,CASSSVINTGELFF
.,.,TRBV9,TRBJ2-7,TGTGCCAGCAGCATAGGGGCACGCAGCTCCTACGAGCAGTACTTC,CASSIGARSSYEQYF
.,TRBD2,TRBV6-5,TRBJ2-5,TGTGCCAGCAGTTACACGTTAGCGGGGGCCCGAGAGACCCAGTACTTC,CASSYTLAGARETQYF
.,.,TRBV15,TRBJ1-2,TGTGCCACCAGCAGAGATTCGCAGTCTTCTGGCTACACCTTC,CATSRDSQSSGYTF
.,.,TRBV4-3,TRBJ1-5,TGCGCCAGCAGCCAAAACGGACAGTTCGGGCAGCCCCAGCATTTT,CASSQNGQFGQPQHF
.,.,TRBV19,TRBJ1-2,TGTGCCAGTCGACTCGGGGGGAACTATGGCTACACCTTC,CASRLGGNYGYTF
few,.,TRBV5-1,TRBJ2-3,TGCGCCAGCAGCTTGGAACTCTCCACAGATACGCAGTATTTT,CASSLELSTDTQYF
.,.,TRBV28,TRBJ1-2,TGTGCCAGCATTCCCGAACGGGTGGTATTCTATGGCTACACCTTC,CASIPERVVFYGYTF
.,.,TRBV5-1,TRBJ1-4,TGCGCCAGCAGCTTGGCCCGGGTTACTAATGAAAAACTGTTTTTT,CASSLARVTNEKLFF
.,TRBD1,TRBV5-1,TRBJ2-5,TGCGCCAGCAAAGCCCCCACCCAGGTGACTCGACAGGGGGCTTATGAGACCCAGTACTTC,CASKAPTQVTRQGAYETQYF
.,.,TRBV15,TRBJ2-7,TGTGCCACCAGCAGTTACGCAGGATCCTCGGAGCAGTACTTC,CATSSYAGSSEQYF
.,TRBD1,TRBV5-1,TRBJ2-2,TGCGCCAGCAGGGACAGGGCGGATACCGGGGAGCTGTTTTTT,CASRDRADTGELFF
.,.,TRBV5-4,TRBJ2-7,TGTGCCAGCAGCTTGCCAACCCGACAGCTATTCTCCTACGAGCAGTACTTC,CASSLPTRQLFSYEQYF
.,.,TRBV7-2,TRBJ2-1,TGTGCCAGCAGCTCCCGGGACAAAGGTGACCATGAGCAGTTCTTC,CASSSRDKGDHEQFF
.,.,TRBV7-9,TRBJ1-1,TGTGCCAGCAGCTTAGCGCACTCCACGAACACTGAAGCTTTCTTT,CASSLAHSTNTEAFF
few,TRBD1,TRBV28,TRBJ2-1,TGTGCCAGTCAGGGGGCTGGGCAGTTCTTC,CASQGAGQFF
.,TRBD2,TRBV7-3,TRBJ2-5,TGTGCCAGCAGCTTAGCGGGGGGCCTAGAGACCCAGTACTTC,CASSLAGGLETQYF
.,.,TRBV4-1,TRBJ2-7,TGCGCCAGCAGCCAAGATTGGCGGGGACCCTACGAGCAGTACTTC,CASSQDWRGPYEQYF
.,.,TRBV27,TRBJ1-6,TGTGCCAGCAGTTTGGCCGGGACACTGGATTCACCCCTCCACTTT,CASSLAGTLDSPLHF
.,.,TRBV9,TRBJ2-2,TGTGCCAGCAGCGTAAGGGCAAGGGGAGGCACCGGGGAGCTGTTTTTT,CASSVRARGGTGELFF
.,TRBD2,TRBV5-1,TRBJ2-2,TGCGCCAGCAGCCACGCGACTAGCGGGGGAAGTGGCGGGGAGCTGTTTTTT,CASSHATSGGSGGELFF
once,.,TRBV7-2,TRBJ1-1,TGTGCCAGCAGTCTCGAGGAGAGCACTGAAGCTTTCTTT,CASSLEESTEAFF
.,.,TRBV5-1,TRBJ1-3,TGCGCCAGCAGCTTGGGGTCGGGGAACGGAAACACCATATATTTT,CASSLGSGNGNTIYF
few,.,TRBV9,TRBJ1-3,TGTGCCAGCAGCGGTCAAAGGGGTGCCAAAAGCTCTGGAAACACCATATATTTT,CASSGQRGAKSSGNTIYF
.,.,TRBV5-1,TRBJ1-2,TGCGCCAGCAGCTTGGTTGCAGGGGCCGTCCCCTATGGCTACACCTTC,CASSLVAGAVPYGYTF
.,.,TRBV2,TRBJ2-7,TGTGCCAGCAGTGTTGTCCAGGCTGACGAGCAGTACTTC,CASSVVQADEQYF
.,.,TRBV2,TRBJ2-3,TGTGCCAGCAGTGCCTCCGGACTGTTCACAGATACGCAGTATTTT,CASSASGLFTDTQYF
.,.,TRBV7-9,TRBJ1-5,TGTGCCAGCAGCTTAGTAGCCGACAATCAGCCCCAGCATTTT,CASSLVADNQPQHF
.,.,TRBV5-1,TRBJ2-5,TGCGCCAGCAGCTTGGCCGGGGGGCTACCTCAAGAGACCCAGTACTTC,CASSLAGGLPQETQYF
.,TRBD1,TRBV30,TRBJ2-2,TGTGCCTGGGGGAGACAGGGGAACGGGGAGCTGTTTTTT,CAWGRQGNGELFF
.,TRBD1,TRBV6-5,TRBJ2-2,TGTGCCAGCAGTTCCCGGGACAGGGGGCACAGGGAGCTGTTTTTT,CASSSRDRGHRELFF
few,.,TRBV6-1,TRBJ2-5,TGTGCCAGCAGTGAAGTAATTGGGACTGGGCAAGAGACCCAGTACTTC,CASSEVIGTGQETQYF
.,TRBD1,TRBV30,TRBJ1-5,TGTGCCTTGGGACAGGGAAATCAGCCCCAGCATTTT,CALGQGNQPQHF
.,.,TRBV2,TRBJ2-5,TGTGCCAGCAGAAGGGACTTCCAAGAGACCCAGTACTTC,CASRRDFQETQYF
.,TRBD1,TRBV6-5,TRBJ1-2,TGTGCCAGCAGTAAGGGACAGTCCTATGGCTACACCTTC,CASSKGQSYGYTF
once,.,TRBV7-3,TRBJ1-4,TGTGCCAGCACCTCGGGGGGGCGAAAATGTACCCCCGAAACAAGGGAAAAACTGTTTTTT,CASTSGGRKCTPETREKLFF
.,.,TRBV27,TRBJ1-2,TGTGCCAGCAGTTTAACCCCGTACGGAGACGGCTACACCTTC,CASSLTPYGDGYTF
.,TRBD1,TRBV19,TRBJ2-7,TGTGCCGTAGGGGGACAGGGGTCCTACGAGCAGTACTTC,CAVGGQGSYEQYF
.,TRBD1,TRBV5-1,TRBJ1-3,TGCGCCAGCAGCTCGGGACAGCAGCTCTCTGGAAACACCATATATTTT,CASSSGQQLSGNTIYF
.,.,TRBV2,TRBJ1-2,TGTGCCAGCAATCGGGGGGGAACCCTCTATGGCTACACCTTC,CASNRGGTLYGYTF
.,.,TRBV5-6,TRBJ1-2,TGTGCCAGCAGCTTTGGGCGGCTAGGGGGTGGTGCTAACTATGGCTACACCTTC,CASSFGRLGGGANYGYTF
.,TRBD1,TRBV30,TRBJ1-2,TGTGCCTGGAGTGTACAGACAGGGGGTTCCTATGGCTACACCTTC,CAWSVQTGGSYGYTF
.,.,TRBV6-5,TRBJ1-2,TGTGCCAGTCACCTTTCAGGGTGGAGTAACTATGGCTACACCTTC,CASHLSGWSNYGYTF
.,TRBD1,TRBV19,TRBJ1-2,TGTGCCAGTAGTATAGATGGCCGACAGGGGTGGGGTGGCTACACCTTC,CASSIDGRQGWGGYTF
.,.,TRBV19,TRBJ1-5,TGTGCCAGTAGTATAGGGCCAGGTGGTCACTCAAATCAGCCCCAGCATTTT,CASSIGPGGHSNQPQHF
.,.,TRBV9,TRBJ2-6,TGTGCCAGCAGCGCGGACTGGAGTGCTGGGGCCAACGTCCTGACTTTC,CASSADWSAGANVLTF
.,TRBD2,TRBV7-9,TRBJ2-7,TGTGCCAGCAGCTCGGGACTAGCCCCCGCTTGGGAGCAGTACTTC,CASSSGLAPAWEQYF
.,.,TRBV27,TRBJ1-5,TGTGCCAGCACCGGAAGGGGGGGTCAGCCCCAGCATTTT,CASTGRGGQPQHF
.,TRBD1,TRBV2,TRBJ2-3,TGTGCCAGCAGGGACAGGGCCCCGATAGATACGCAGTATTTT,CASRDRAPIDTQYF
.,.,TRBV6-5,TRBJ1-2,TGTGCCAGCAGTTACGGCCGGGGTCAAGCCTACACCTTC,CASSYGRGQAYTF
.,.,TRBV29-1,TRBJ2-2,TGCAGCGTGTTGACAGGTTCGAACACCGGGGAGCTGTTTTTT,CSVLTGSNTGELFF